Sequencing of this T cell receptor beta chain was carried out in a study of blood T cells in healthy people across ages. Study-wide points: In older individuals, TCR beta diversity per million T cells was lower, falling roughly linearly with age. Across samples, TCR beta diversity tracked strongly with naive T cell percentage.

Combining a sample-barcoded 5' primer with a J-beta primer mix, a second PCR ran for about 7 to 12 cycles. TCRdb re-called the 5' RACE reads with MiXCR, one entry per CDR3 protein. This sample has about 1.6 million distinct CDR3 sequences, with roughly 32% found just once. A few counts support this clonotype. The antigen remains unidentified. The CDR3 contains 16 residues. Trimming left V 6 bases short and J 4 bases short, with 21 bases between. Germline V gives CDR1 MDHEN, CDR2 SYDVKM. J is TRBJ2-5 and V is TRBV28; D may be TRBD1 or TRBD2 (5 bases each). What was sequenced was blood. The TCR sequence derives from a woman in her 30s in good health. The chain's CDR3 is CASRRGQGSFIETQYF. The CDR3 coding sequence is TGTGCCAGCAGGAGGGGCCAAGGGAGCTTCATAGAGACCCAGTACTTC.